These T cell receptor beta chains were read from a single sample in a study of cytomegalovirus exposure and HLA in healthy donors. Produced via immunoSEQ multiplex PCR; TCRdb's table is partial and in-frame only. Seen here are some 60,000 clones, roughly 96% observed once, and the top ten hold 0.85% to 1%. The sample taken for sequencing was PBMCs. The receptors come from a man aged 18-30 years in good health and CMV-seronegative. Both conserved end residues are part of each CDR3. The order of the fields is clone size, D gene, J gene, V gene, CDR3 protein, CDR3 DNA. The D gene is left open where the match is weak. The listing skips clone size in some rows; elsewhere it reads once, few, many or a size class.

-,TRBD1,TRBJ2-1,TRBV9,CASSPGQGLLLYNEQFF,TGTGCCAGCAGCCCCGGACAGGGCCTCTTACTCTACAATGAGCAGTTCTTC
-,-,TRBJ2-1,TRBV14,CASSYLHLSSYNEQFF,TGTGCCAGCAGCTACCTCCACCTAAGCTCCTACAATGAGCAGTTCTTC
-,TRBD1,TRBJ2-1,TRBV7-9,CASSGLIGTGQGEQFF,TGTGCCAGCAGCGGTTTGATTGGGACAGGGCAGGGTGAGCAGTTCTTC
-,TRBD2,TRBJ2-7,TRBV27,CASKGSGRAGYF,TGTGCCAGCAAAGGTAGCGGGAGGGCAGGGTACTTC
-,-,TRBJ2-3,TRBV9,CASSVASTDTQYF,TGTGCCAGCAGCGTAGCTAGCACAGATACGCAGTATTTT
-,-,TRBJ1-1,TRBV6-6,CASSPRDTYEAFF,TGTGCCAGCAGTCCCCGGGACACCTATGAAGCTTTCTTT
-,-,TRBJ1-3,TRBV28,CASSLLSGSGNTIYF,TGTGCCAGCAGTCTTCTAAGCGGCTCTGGAAACACCATATATTTT
-,-,TRBJ2-1,TRBV28,CASKGHQSYNEQFF,TGTGCCAGCAAAGGACACCAGTCCTACAATGAGCAGTTCTTC
-,-,TRBJ1-4,TRBV28,CASSEGLYEKLFF,TGTGCCAGCAGTGAGGGATTGTATGAAAAACTGTTTTTT
-,TRBD1,TRBJ1-1,TRBV4-1,CASSQPSLRHGQGRETEAFF,TGCGCCAGCAGCCAACCTTCTCTTCGGCACGGACAGGGAAGAGAAACTGAAGCTTTCTTT
-,TRBD2,TRBJ2-3,TRBV9,CASSFSQAGGVDTQYF,TGTGCCAGCAGCTTCTCCCAAGCGGGAGGAGTAGATACGCAGTATTTT
-,TRBD2,TRBJ2-1,TRBV13,CASSYPSGGLNEQFF,TGTGCCAGCAGCTACCCTAGCGGGGGCCTTAATGAGCAGTTCTTC
-,TRBD2,TRBJ2-3,TRBV5-1,CASSLLAGGEADTQYF,TGCGCCAGCAGCTTACTAGCGGGAGGTGAGGCAGATACGCAGTATTTT
once,TRBD2,TRBJ2-3,TRBV6-4,CASSDSVAGGTDTQYF,TGTGCCAGCAGTGACTCGGTAGCGGGAGGTACAGATACGCAGTATTTT
-,-,TRBJ2-2,TRBV18,CASSPSLARAFAGELFF,TGTGCCAGCTCACCAAGCCTAGCGAGGGCGTTTGCCGGGGAGCTGTTTTTT
-,-,TRBJ2-3,TRBV9,CASSPGQSTDTQYF,TGTGCCAGCAGCCCAGGTCAGAGCACAGATACGCAGTATTTT
-,TRBD2,TRBJ2-3,TRBV7-8,CATVGEGQADTQYF,TGTGCCACGGTTGGGGAGGGGCAGGCAGATACGCAGTATTTT
-,-,TRBJ2-7,TRBV11-2,CASSLGGEYEQYF,TGTGCCAGCAGCTTAGGGGGCGAGTACGAGCAGTACTTC
-,-,TRBJ1-4,TRBV7-9,CASSGEDVEKLFF,TGTGCCAGCTCTGGGGAGGATGTTGAAAAACTGTTTTTT
once,-,TRBJ1-1,TRBV2,CASSLSAEAFF,TGTGCCAGCAGCCTTTCGGCTGAAGCTTTCTTT
-,-,TRBJ2-7,TRBV10-1,CASSEFGVYPTYEQYF,TGCGCCAGCAGTGAGTTCGGGGTATATCCGACCTACGAGCAGTACTTC
-,TRBD1,TRBJ1-3,TRBV7-6,CASSPRQGVEGTGNTIYF,TGTGCCAGCAGCCCCCGACAGGGGGTGGAAGGGACTGGAAACACCATATATTTT
-,-,TRBJ1-1,TRBV7-9,CASSHSPEVQAFF,TGTGCCAGCAGCCACTCCCCCGAAGTGCAAGCTTTCTTT
-,TRBD1,TRBJ2-3,TRBV28,CASSWGTGSTDTQYF,TGTGCCAGCAGTTGGGGGACAGGGAGCACAGATACGCAGTATTTT
-,-,TRBJ2-1,TRBV4-1,CASSHGTLSYNEQFF,TGCGCCAGCAGCCACGGGACTCTCTCCTACAATGAGCAGTTCTTC
-,-,TRBJ2-5,TRBV7-9,CASSSTGYQETQYF,TGTGCCAGCAGCAGCACGGGATACCAAGAGACCCAGTACTTC
-,-,TRBJ2-7,TRBV7-6,CASSLGRNSYEQYF,TGTGCCAGCAGCTTAGGCAGGAACTCCTACGAGCAGTACTTC
-,TRBD2,TRBJ2-7,TRBV4-3,CASSIHASGSSYEQYF,TGCGCCAGCAGCATTCACGCTAGCGGATCTTCCTACGAGCAGTACTTC
-,-,TRBJ2-3,TRBV27,CASSYGLWDTQYF,TGTGCCAGCAGTTATGGGCTTTGGGATACGCAGTATTTT
-,-,TRBJ2-5,TRBV6-5,CASSYSGGSQETQYF,TGTGCCAGCAGTTACTCTGGCGGCTCCCAAGAGACCCAGTACTTC
-,-,TRBJ2-3,TRBV14,CASSQGFAEGTDTQYF,TGTGCCAGCAGCCAAGGGTTTGCGGAGGGGACAGATACGCAGTATTTT
few,-,TRBJ2-2,TRBV6-4,CASSKEGQAGELFF,TGTGCCAGCAGTAAGGAGGGCCAGGCCGGGGAGCTGTTTTTT
-,-,TRBJ1-5,TRBV4-1,CASSQDGVNQPQHF,TGCGCCAGCAGCCAAGATGGAGTTAATCAGCCCCAGCATTTT